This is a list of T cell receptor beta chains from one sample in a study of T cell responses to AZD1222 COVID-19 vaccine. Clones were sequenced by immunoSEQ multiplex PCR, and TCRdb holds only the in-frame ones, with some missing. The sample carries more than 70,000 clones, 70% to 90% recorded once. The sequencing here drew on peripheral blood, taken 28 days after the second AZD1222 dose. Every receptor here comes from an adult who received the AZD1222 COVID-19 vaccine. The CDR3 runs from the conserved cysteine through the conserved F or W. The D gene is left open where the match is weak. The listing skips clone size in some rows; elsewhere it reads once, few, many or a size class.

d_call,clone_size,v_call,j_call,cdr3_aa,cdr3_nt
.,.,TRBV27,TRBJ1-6,CASSSRRNSPLHF,TGTGCCAGCAGTTCGCGGAGGAATTCACCCCTCCACTTT
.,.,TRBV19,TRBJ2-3,CASSIGAVTGTDTQYF,TGTGCCAGTAGTATCGGCGCTGTGACTGGCACAGATACGCAGTATTTT
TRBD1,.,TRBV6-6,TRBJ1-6,CASTSWDRNSPLHF,TGTGCCAGCACCTCTTGGGACAGGAATTCACCCCTCCACTTT
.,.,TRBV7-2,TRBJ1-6,CASSSGGGNSPLHF,TGTGCCAGCAGCTCGGGAGGGGGTAATTCACCCCTCCACTTT
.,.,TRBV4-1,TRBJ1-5,CASSQEGGLKHF,TGCGCCAGCAGCCAAGAAGGCGGGCTGAAGCATTTT
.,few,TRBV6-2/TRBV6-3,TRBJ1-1,CASSYSWGISTEAFF,TGTGCCAGCAGTTACTCGTGGGGGATTAGCACTGAAGCTTTCTTT
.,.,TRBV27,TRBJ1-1,CASSLRGANTEAFF,TGTGCCAGCAGTTTACGCGGGGCGAACACTGAAGCTTTCTTT
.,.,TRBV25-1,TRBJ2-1,CASSEPGSYNEQFF,TGTGCCAGCAGTGAACCAGGGTCCTACAATGAGCAGTTCTTC
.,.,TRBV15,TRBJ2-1,CATSRDAPRSYNEQFF,TGTGCCACCAGCAGAGATGCGCCCCGCTCCTACAATGAGCAGTTCTTC
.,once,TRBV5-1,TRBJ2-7,CASRRGGAYEQYF,TGCGCCAGCAGGAGAGGGGGGGCCTACGAGCAGTACTTC
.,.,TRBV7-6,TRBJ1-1,CASSLGENTEAFF,TGTGCCAGCAGCTTAGGAGAGAACACTGAAGCTTTCTTT
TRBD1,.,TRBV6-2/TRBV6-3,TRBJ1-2,CASSYDRESSGYTF,TGTGCCAGCAGTTACGACAGGGAGTCGTCTGGCTACACCTTC
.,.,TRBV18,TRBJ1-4,CASSADGQEKLFF,TGTGCCAGCTCAGCCGATGGTCAGGAAAAACTGTTTTTT
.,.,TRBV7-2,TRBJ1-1,CASSPPVTTEAFF,TGTGCCAGCAGCCCCCCGGTCACAACTGAAGCTTTCTTT
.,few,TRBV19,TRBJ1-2,CASSIAAGANYGYTF,TGTGCCAGTAGTATAGCGGCGGGAGCTAACTATGGCTACACCTTC
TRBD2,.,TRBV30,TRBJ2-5,CAWSWGTGGDPETQYF,TGTGCCTGGTCCTGGGGGACGGGGGGGGATCCGGAGACCCAGTACTTC
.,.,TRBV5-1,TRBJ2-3,CASSWGGPDTQYF,TGCGCCAGCAGCTGGGGGGGGCCAGATACGCAGTATTTT
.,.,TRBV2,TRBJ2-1,CASSDRDTIYNEQFF,TGTGCCAGCAGTGATAGGGACACCATCTACAATGAGCAGTTCTTC
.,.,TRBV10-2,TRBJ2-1,CASSESGGEQFF,TGCGCCAGCAGTGAGTCCGGAGGGGAGCAGTTCTTC
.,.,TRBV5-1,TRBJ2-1,CASSPPTLYNEQFF,TGCGCCAGCAGTCCCCCGACTCTCTACAATGAGCAGTTCTTC
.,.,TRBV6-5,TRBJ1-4,CASSSSGVTNEKLFF,TGTGCCAGCAGTTCCTCCGGGGTAACTAATGAAAAACTGTTTTTT
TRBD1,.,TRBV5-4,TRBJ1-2,CASKAGGNYGYTF,TGTGCCAGCAAGGCAGGGGGTAACTATGGCTACACCTTC
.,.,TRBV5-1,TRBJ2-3,CASSLDPGSTDTQYF,TGCGCCAGCAGCTTGGATCCGGGAAGCACAGATACGCAGTATTTT
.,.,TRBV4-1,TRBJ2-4,CASSQGWTDPAKNIQYF,TGCGCCAGCAGCCAAGGTTGGACAGATCCAGCCAAAAACATTCAGTACTTC
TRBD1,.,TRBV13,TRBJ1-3,CASSSTGAQSSGNTIYF,TGTGCCAGCAGCTCCACAGGGGCCCAGAGCTCTGGAAACACCATATATTTT
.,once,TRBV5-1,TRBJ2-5,CASSLYAGRETQYF,TGCGCCAGCAGCTTGTACGCAGGGCGAGAGACCCAGTACTTC
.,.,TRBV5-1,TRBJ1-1,CASSLDDSSSMNTEAFF,TGCGCCAGCAGCTTGGATGACAGTTCCTCAATGAACACTGAAGCTTTCTTT
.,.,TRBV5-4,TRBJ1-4,CASSLGQATNEKLFF,TGTGCCAGCAGCTTGGGCCAGGCAACTAATGAAAAACTGTTTTTT
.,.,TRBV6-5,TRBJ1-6,CASSYKVGNNSPLHF,TGTGCCAGCAGTTACAAAGTGGGAAATAATTCACCCCTCCACTTT
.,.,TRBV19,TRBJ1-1,CASSLEGGTAFF,TGTGCCAGTAGTTTGGAGGGCGGGACAGCTTTCTTT
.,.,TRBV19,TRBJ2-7,CASSIRGSRAYEQYF,TGTGCCAGTAGTATACGGGGGTCGAGAGCCTACGAGCAGTACTTC
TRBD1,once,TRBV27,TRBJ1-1,CASEGATEAFF,TGTGCCAGCGAGGGGGCAACTGAAGCTTTCTTT
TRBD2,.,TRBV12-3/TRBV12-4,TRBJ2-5,CASIAGAGETQYF,TGTGCCAGCATCGCGGGAGCAGGGGAGACCCAGTACTTC
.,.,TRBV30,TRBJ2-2,CAWGLANAGELFF,TGTGCCTGGGGCCTAGCTAACGCCGGGGAGCTGTTTTTT